A single sample is the source of the 8 T cell receptor beta chains below, sequenced in a study of T-cell reconstitution after alpha-beta-depleted transplantation in children. A library of TCRbeta sequences, prepared with unique molecular identifiers, was generated. TCRdb reprocessed the PCR reads with MiXCR, giving one entry per CDR3 protein. The sample gives 200,000 to 250,000 distinct CDR3 sequences, roughly a quarter of which show up once; roughly 2.6% is in the top ten. This material consisted of PBMCs, taken before TCRalphabeta/CD19-depleted stem cell transplant. The source of these receptors is a girl under 10 years old with Fanconi anemia, due to receive a stem cell transplant.

This clonotype was seen a handful of times. The chain uses TRBV30 and TRBJ2-1; 9 bases map to TRBD2. From germline, CDR1 is GTSNPN and CDR2 SVGIG (reference sequence). This CDR3 spans 17 amino acids. The ends lost 3 bases at V and 5 bases at J; junction bases unmatched: 14. This CDR3 reads CAWSLYPTSGHDNEQFF. CDR3 sequence (DNA): TGTGCCTGGAGCCTCTACCCTACTAGCGGGCACGACAATGAGCAGTTCTTC.

The gene calls are TRBV12-3 or TRBV12-4 and TRBJ2-2; D not certain. CDR3 length: 13 residues. Trimming shortened V by 2 bases and J by 6 bases, and 7 bases separated the two germline ends. The CDR3 bases are TGTGCCAGCAGTTTATTTGGGTCCGGGGAGCTGTTTTTT. This encodes CASSLFGSGELFF.

This clonotype came up a few times. This chain uses TRBV28 with TRBJ2-5; 7 bases are a match to TRBD1. Trimming cost V 6 bases and J 6 bases; bases outside gene matches: 7. The CDR3 runs 13 residues. The germline CDR1 and CDR2 sequences are MDHEN and SYDVKM. The DNA for the CDR3 is TGTGCCAGCAGCTACAGGGGAGAGAAGACCCAGTACTTC. It is translated as CASSYRGEKTQYF.

V gene TRBV27 combines with J gene TRBJ2-5, with D possibly TRBD1 on 6 matching bases. Germline loops: CDR1 MNHEY, CDR2 SMNVEV (reference sequence). The V and J ends lost 6 bases and 3 bases respectively, with 11 bases between them. This CDR3 comprises 13 residues. The CDR3 reads CASRSHREETQYF. The DNA for the CDR3 is TGTGCCAGCAGGTCTCACAGGGAAGAGACCCAGTACTTC.

This clonotype was counted many times. The CDR3 DNA is TGTGCCAGCAGTGTTGCCGGGACTAGAGGCTACAATGAGCAGTTCTTC. Protein: CASSVAGTRGYNEQFF. J is TRBJ2-1 and V is TRBV6-1, with 8 bases fitting TRBD2. Germline CDR1 and CDR2: MNHNS and SASEGT. There are 16 residues in the CDR3. J gave up 3 bases and V 4 bases, and 8 bases lay outside the gene matches.

V and J are TRBV28 and TRBJ2-2; D is uncertain. The germline CDR1 and CDR2 sequences are MDHEN and SYDVKM. V lost 3 bases and J lost 8, with 16 bases in between. The CDR3 length is 15 residues. The CDR3 protein is CASSLVQVITGELFF. In nucleotides, the CDR3 is TGTGCCAGCAGTTTGGTGCAGGTCATCACTGGGGAGCTGTTTTTT.

This clonotype has a count of ten or more. V is TRBV12-3 or TRBV12-4 and J is TRBJ1-6, with D uncertain. The CDR3 length is 16 residues. The V end was cut by 5 bases, the J end by 7 bases, with 18 bases between. The CDR3 here is CASSQRVTSSNSPLHF. The CDR3 bases are TGTGCCAGCAGTCAACGTGTGACATCGTCAAATTCACCCCTCCACTTT.

The chain combines TRBV6-5 with TRBJ2-7; D might be TRBD1 (6 bases). The CDR3 covers 15 residues. V was trimmed by 2 bases and J by 0 bases, leaving 11 bases between them. Germline CDR1 MNHEY, CDR2 SVGAGI. CDR3 in amino acids: CASSYGGHVSYEQYF. The CDR3 DNA is TGTGCCAGCAGTTACGGGGGACACGTCTCCTACGAGCAGTACTTC.